A single sample is the source of the 3 T cell receptor beta chains below, sequenced in a study of cytomegalovirus exposure and HLA in healthy donors. The primer mix had 60 Vbeta and 13 Jbeta primers. Libraries were prepared by immunoSEQ multiplex PCR; TCRdb keeps only in-frame clonotypes and omits some of them. The repertoire consists of about 150,000 clones, with roughly 80% occurring once and the leading ten covering under 7.5%. Sequenced input: PBMCs. These receptors all stem from a woman aged 45-65 years in good health and CMV-seropositive.

This sequence joins TRBV7-8 and TRBJ2-2, with D perhaps TRBD2 (5 bases). Germline V gives CDR1 SGHVS, CDR2 FQNEAQ. Trimming removed 3 bases at V and 3 bases at J, with 8 bases between. This CDR3 is 14 amino acids long. DNA for the CDR3: TGTGCCAGCAGCTTGACCGGGGACACCGGGGAGCTGTTTTTT. Protein sequence: CASSLTGDTGELFF.

The rearrangement joins TRBV6-1 to TRBJ1-2, with TRBD1 matching 7 bases. Trimming at V came to 5 bases and at J to 9 bases, leaving 15 bases not matched to a gene. Germline CDR1 MNHNS, CDR2 SASEGT. The CDR3 extends over 15 amino acids. The CDR3 loop reads CASSLWGQSPRSYTF. CDR3 bases: TGTGCCAGCAGTTTATGGGGACAGTCCCCTCGTAGCTACACCTTC.

This clone was counted only a few times. Written as DNA, the CDR3 is TGCAGCGTTGTCCGACTAGCGGAGCGGGGGGAGAACACCGGGGAGCTGTTTTTT. This sequence encodes CSVVRLAERGENTGELFF. The chain combines TRBV29-1 with TRBJ2-2; the match to TRBD2 covers 9 bases. The junction had 13 bases not matched to a gene; V was cut back by 4 bases and J by 1 base. Per germline, CDR1 SQVTM and CDR2 ANQGSEA. The CDR3 length is 18 residues.